This T cell receptor (beta chain) was sequenced during a study of OX40 agonist ivuxolimab in advanced cancers. Using immunoSEQ multiplex PCR, the repertoire was profiled, and TCRdb retains in-frame clones only, with some absent. The table has about 18,000 clones, approximately 85% seen once. This CDR3 region has 17 residues. Per germline, CDR1 MDHEN and CDR2 SYDVKM. This specimen consisted of CD4+ or CD8+ T cells sorted from blood, obtained in a trial of the OX40 agonist ivuxolimab. The clonotype comes from an adult with an advanced solid tumor such as melanoma, head and neck, liver or kidney cancer. The chain is built from TRBV28 and TRBJ2-5; TRBD2 aligns across 8 bases. The DNA end lines up better with TRBJ2-7; the J call may be wrong. Here the CDR3 DNA reads TGTGCCAGCAGCCCCGCCCCGGGGAGCGGGAGTTCCCACGAGCAGTACTTC. Translating gives CASSPAPGSGSSHEQYF.